This entry lists 25 T cell receptor beta chains sequenced from one sample in a study of CD8 T cells in ankylosing spondylitis. TCRdb processed the 5' RACE reads anew with MiXCR; each CDR3 protein has one entry. Of 800,000 to 900,000 distinct CDR3 sequences listed, 12% were seen once; the top ten hold about 0.5%. Study conclusions and caveats: It appeared that ankylosing spondylitis blood was characterized by a TCR beta motif of under ten highly homologous variants.

Their recognized antigens are unknown. Sequencing was done on a sample of blood, either unsorted or a sorted T cell fraction (not recorded which). The receptor set was obtained from a male donor with ankylosing spondylitis.

In its sample, this clonotype was seen a few times. The chain combines TRBV20-1 with TRBJ2-3; tentatively, D is TRBD1 (6 bases). Germline lookup yields CDR1 DFQATT and CDR2 SNEGSKA (reference sequence). V was pared by 3 bases and J by 0 bases, with 13 bases between. The CDR3 length is 15 residues. This CDR3 is CSASWDITSTDTQYF. CDR3 DNA sequence: TGCAGTGCTAGCTGGGACATCACTAGCACAGATACGCAGTATTTT.

This clonotype was observed a handful of times. The J gene is TRBJ1-4, the V gene TRBV6-1; D is undetermined. Germline assignment: CDR1 MNHNS and CDR2 SASEGT. Deletions cut 4 bases from V and 2 bases from J, with 14 bases between. CDR3 length equals 16 residues. The CDR3 region has the DNA TGTGCCAGCAGTGCCGACCGGGTTGCGACTAATGAAAAACTGTTTTTT. Protein product: CASSADRVATNEKLFF.

CDR3 in amino acids: CASSPLGTGGSQPQHF. CDR3 nucleotides: TGTGCCAGCAGTCCCCTCGGGACAGGGGGCAGTCAGCCCCAGCATTTT. The chain combines TRBV27 with TRBJ1-5; 12 bases agree with TRBD1. Germline lookup yields CDR1 MNHEY and CDR2 SMNVEV (reference sequence). J gave up 6 bases and V 5 bases, and 8 bases lay outside the gene matches. The CDR3 totals 16 residues.

This clonotype occurred a few times. The chain carries TRBV18 and TRBJ2-3; the D is unclear. The CDR3 runs to 13 residues. The germline CDR1 and CDR2 sequences are KGHSH and LQKENI. V was cut by 4 bases and J by 8 bases, with 13 bases left in between. The CDR3 DNA is TGTGCCAGCTCACTACCACATCGTGGTACGCAGTATTTT. This encodes CASSLPHRGTQYF.

This clonotype was observed at least ten times. CDR3 sequence (DNA): TGCGCCAGCAGCTTGGTAAGAAATGAGCAGTTCTTC. Protein: CASSLVRNEQFF. The chain joins TRBV5-1 to TRBJ2-1; D remains ambiguous. Trimming cost V 0 bases and J 7 bases, with 5 bases left between them. From germline, CDR1 is SGHRS and CDR2 YFSETQ. This CDR3 region has 12 residues.

This clonotype was seen a few times. This chain joins TRBV12-2 and TRBJ1-2. TRBV12-2 has pseudogene status. The CDR3 is 16 residues long. CDR3 in DNA: TGTGCAAGTCGCTTAGGTTGTACTGTGGGCAACTATGGCTACACCTTC. Translating it yields CASRLGCTVGNYGYTF.

DNA of the CDR3: TGCAGTGCCAGCCGGCCCCCCTACGAGCAGTACTTC. It yields the protein CSASRPPYEQYF. The genes are TRBV20-1 and TRBJ2-7, with D uncertain. The CDR3 length is 12 residues. The V end was cut by 6 bases, the J end by 2 bases, with 11 bases between. The germline V gene encodes CDR1 DFQATT and CDR2 SNEGSKA (reference sequence).

The chain couples TRBV12-3 or TRBV12-4 to TRBJ2-1; maybe TRBD2 (6 bases). V lost 2 bases to trimming and J lost 5 bases, with 10 bases between them. The CDR3 extends over 14 amino acids. The DNA for the CDR3 is TGTGCCAGCAGTTTAAGGGCGGGACACAATGAGCAGTTCTTC. This gives the protein CASSLRAGHNEQFF.

This sequence joins TRBV14 and TRBJ2-7; 9 nucleotides align to TRBD1. Trimming at V came to 6 bases and at J to 2 bases, leaving 11 bases not matched to a gene. This CDR3 region has 16 residues. CDR1 is SGHDN, CDR2 FVKESK, per germline. CDR3 residues: CASSHSAWTGAYEQYF. Here the CDR3 DNA reads TGTGCCAGCAGTCACTCGGCGTGGACAGGGGCCTACGAGCAGTACTTC.

This clonotype was detected only a few times. V usage is TRBV20-1 and J usage is TRBJ2-7; D might be TRBD1 (5 bases). CDR3 size: 13 residues. Trimming stripped 5 bases from V and 4 bases from J, with 15 bases between. Germline CDR1 DFQATT, CDR2 SNEGSKA (reference sequence). The CDR3 sequence is CSAGAQGGYEQYF. The CDR3 region has the DNA TGCAGTGCTGGGGCCCAGGGTGGATACGAGCAGTACTTC.

In its sample, this clonotype was seen a few times. The V and J genes are TRBV20-1 and TRBJ2-3, with D possibly being TRBD1 or TRBD2 (6 bases each). V was pared by 4 bases and J by 2 bases, with 13 bases between. The CDR3 is 14 residues long. CDR1 DFQATT and CDR2 SNEGSKA come from the germline V gene (reference sequence). The CDR3 protein is CSAKGGLTTDTQYF. DNA of the CDR3: TGCAGTGCTAAGGGGGGCTTGACCACAGATACGCAGTATTTT.

The chain recombines TRBV6-5 with TRBJ1-1, with D possibly TRBD1 on 5 matching bases. CDR1 is MNHEY and CDR2 is SVGAGI in the germline V gene. CDR3 length equals 13 residues. Deletions cut 2 bases from V and 6 bases from J, with 10 bases between. CDR3 in amino acids: CASSYQGLAEAFF. CDR3 coding DNA: TGTGCCAGCAGTTACCAGGGATTAGCTGAAGCTTTCTTT.

In this sample, this clonotype turned up a few times. The V and J genes are TRBV7-2 and TRBJ1-3, with unresolved D. Germline CDR1 SGHTA, CDR2 FQGNSA. The CDR3 is made up of 15 amino acids. Trimming took off 1 base at V and 0 bases at J, with 7 bases between the two ends. CDR3 sequence: CASSLVLGSGNTIYF. DNA for the CDR3: TGTGCCAGCAGCTTAGTACTGGGCTCTGGAAACACCATATATTTT.

The chain joins TRBV6-2 or TRBV6-3 to TRBJ1-2; 9 bases fit TRBD1. This CDR3 comprises 15 residues. With 6 bases clipped from V and 6 bases from J, the junction kept 11 bases outside the gene matches. Germline V gene sequence: CDR1 MNHEY, CDR2 SVGEGT. CDR3 bases: TGTGCCAGCAGAAACCGGGACAGGGAGTGGGATGGCTACACCTTC. Its protein is CASRNRDREWDGYTF.

This clonotype was recorded a few times. The rearrangement uses TRBV12-3 or TRBV12-4 and TRBJ2-5; D is unresolved. This CDR3 is built from 12 residues. V was clipped by 5 bases and J by 5 bases, with 9 bases between them. CDR3 sequence reads: CASSPQAETQYF. The DNA for the CDR3 is TGTGCCAGCAGTCCTCAAGCGGAGACCCAGTACTTC.

This clonotype came up a few times. The chain combines TRBV7-9 with TRBJ2-1, with TRBD2 matching 9 bases. Germline values: CDR1 SEHNR, CDR2 FQNEAQ (reference sequence). Losses at the gene ends were 5 bases for V and 3 bases for J; bases not matched to a gene: 8. The CDR3 length is 16 residues. This CDR3 reads CASSPGTSTNYNEQFF. CDR3 sequence (DNA): TGTGCCAGCAGCCCCGGGACTAGCACTAACTACAATGAGCAGTTCTTC.

The chain has TRBV28 and TRBJ1-1; D gene ambiguous. CDR1 and CDR2 (germline): MDHEN, SYDVKM. This CDR3 is built from 14 residues. Trimming shortened V by 1 base and J by 1 base, and 7 bases separated the two germline ends. The CDR3 DNA is TGTGCCAGCAGTTTATACGGAAGGAACACTGAAGCTTTCTTT. Its translation is CASSLYGRNTEAFF.

The CDR3 loop reads CASSLGVLTQYF. In nucleotides, the CDR3 is TGTGCCAGCAGCCTAGGGGTCTTAACGCAGTATTTT. The chain employs TRBV7-2 and TRBJ2-3; tentative D call: TRBD1 (5 bases). V gave up 5 bases and J gave up 9 bases, with 12 bases separating them. Germline V gives CDR1 SGHTA, CDR2 FQGNSA. The CDR3 contains 12 residues.

The rearrangement links TRBV20-1 to TRBJ2-7, with 7 bases lining up with TRBD2. V lost 6 bases, J lost 0 bases, and 11 bases stayed unmatched. Germline V gene lookup returns CDR1 DFQATT and CDR2 SNEGSKA (reference sequence). This CDR3 is 15 amino acids long. CDR3 amino acids: CSAPRSGGSSYEQYF. For the CDR3, the DNA is TGCAGTGCCCCCCGGTCAGGCGGGAGCTCCTACGAGCAGTACTTC.

In its sample, this clonotype was seen many times. This rearrangement joins TRBV18 to TRBJ1-5; 10 bases agree with TRBD1. V lost 1 base to trimming and J lost 7 bases; unmatched junction nucleotides: 4. The CDR3 has 15 residues. Germline V gives CDR1 KGHSH, CDR2 LQKENI. The CDR3: CASSPRDRGRQPQHF. The CDR3 DNA reads TGTGCCAGCTCACCACGGGACAGGGGACGACAGCCCCAGCATTTT.

This clonotype was seen repeatedly, ten times or more. The chain has TRBV20-1 and TRBJ2-7; D call uncertain. The CDR3 is 13 residues long. The germline gives CDR1 DFQATT, CDR2 SNEGSKA (reference sequence). Trimming shortened V by 0 bases and J by 2 bases, and 8 bases separated the two germline ends. The CDR3 region has the DNA TGCAGTGCTAGAGACGGTTCTGCCTACGAGCAGTACTTC. Translation gives CSARDGSAYEQYF.

This clonotype was seen at least ten times. The chain has TRBV7-2 and TRBJ1-5; possibly TRBD1 for D (5 bases). CDR1 is SGHTA and CDR2 is FQGNSA in the germline V gene. V shed 1 base and J shed 9 bases, with 10 bases lying between them. The CDR3 runs to 13 residues. The chain's CDR3 is CASSLVLGTPQHF. The CDR3 bases are TGTGCCAGCAGCTTAGTTCTGGGGACGCCCCAGCATTTT.

This chain uses TRBV13 with TRBJ2-7; 11 nucleotides agree with TRBD1. The V segment lost 3 bases and the J segment 6 bases; nucleotides outside the gene matches: 4. The CDR3 runs 14 residues. Germline loops: CDR1 PRHDT, CDR2 FYEKMQ (reference sequence). The CDR3: CASSFGQGAPEQYF. Written as DNA, the CDR3 is TGTGCCAGCAGCTTTGGACAGGGGGCCCCCGAGCAGTACTTC.

In its sample, this clonotype was seen many times. The chain employs TRBV29-1 and TRBJ1-1; 9 nucleotides match TRBD1. Unmatched junction bases numbered 2, after V lost 5 bases and J lost 7 bases. CDR1 is SQVTM and CDR2 is ANQGSEA in the germline V gene. This CDR3 spans 11 amino acids. The DNA for the CDR3 is TGCAGCGTTTCGGACAGGGGTGAAGCTTTCTTT. It codes for CSVSDRGEAFF.

The CDR3 is CASSTHHTDTQYF. CDR3 DNA: TGTGCCAGCAGCACACATCACACAGATACGCAGTATTTT. The rearrangement joins TRBV7-2 to TRBJ2-3; no reliable D call. The CDR3 is made up of 13 amino acids. V was cut by 5 bases and J by 2 bases, with 8 bases left in between. Germline CDR1 reads SGHTA; CDR2 reads FQGNSA.